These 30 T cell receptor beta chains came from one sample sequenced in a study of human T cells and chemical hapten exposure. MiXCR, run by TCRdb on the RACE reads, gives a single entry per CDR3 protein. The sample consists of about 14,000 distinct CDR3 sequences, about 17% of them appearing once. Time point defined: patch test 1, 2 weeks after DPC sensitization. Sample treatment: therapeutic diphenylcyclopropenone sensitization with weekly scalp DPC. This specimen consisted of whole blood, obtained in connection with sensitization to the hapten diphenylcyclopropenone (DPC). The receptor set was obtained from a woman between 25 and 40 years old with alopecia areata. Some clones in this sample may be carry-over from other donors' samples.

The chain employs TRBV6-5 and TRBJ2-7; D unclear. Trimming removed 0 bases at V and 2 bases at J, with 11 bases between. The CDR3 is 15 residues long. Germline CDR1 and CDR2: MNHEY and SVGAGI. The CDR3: CASSYSFIGTYEQYF. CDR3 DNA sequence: TGTGCCAGCAGTTACTCGTTTATAGGGACCTACGAGCAGTACTTC.

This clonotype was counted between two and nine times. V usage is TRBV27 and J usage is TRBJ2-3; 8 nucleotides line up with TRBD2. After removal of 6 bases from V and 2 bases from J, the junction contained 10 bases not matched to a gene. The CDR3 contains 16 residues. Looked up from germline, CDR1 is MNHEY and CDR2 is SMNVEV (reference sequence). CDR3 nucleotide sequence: TGTGCCAGCAGCCGGGGGGGTTGGACGCCCACAGATACGCAGTATTTT. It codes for CASSRGGWTPTDTQYF.

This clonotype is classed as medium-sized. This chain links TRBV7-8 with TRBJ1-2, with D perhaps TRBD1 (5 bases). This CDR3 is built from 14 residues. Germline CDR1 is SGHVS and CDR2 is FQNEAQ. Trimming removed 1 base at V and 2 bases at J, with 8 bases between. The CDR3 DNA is TGTGCCAGCAGCTTAGTTACAGGAAACTATGGCTACACCTTC. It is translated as CASSLVTGNYGYTF. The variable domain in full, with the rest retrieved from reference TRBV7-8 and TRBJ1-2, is GAGVSQSPRYKVAKRGQDVALRCDPISGHVSLFWYQQALGQGPEFLTYFQNEAQLDKSGLPSDRFFAERPEGSVSTLKIQRTQQEDSAVYLCASSLVTGNYGYTFGSGTRLTVV.

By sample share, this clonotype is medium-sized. In nucleotides, the CDR3 is TGCGCCAGCAGAGGGACTTTCGCAACTAATGAAAAACTGTTTTTT. Its translation: CASRGTFATNEKLFF. V usage is TRBV4-1 and J usage is TRBJ1-4, with a possible D match to TRBD1 (5 bases). The CDR3 has 15 amino acids. Germline assignment: CDR1 MGHRA and CDR2 YSYEKL. Trimming shortened V by 6 bases and J by 0 bases, and 11 bases separated the two germline ends.

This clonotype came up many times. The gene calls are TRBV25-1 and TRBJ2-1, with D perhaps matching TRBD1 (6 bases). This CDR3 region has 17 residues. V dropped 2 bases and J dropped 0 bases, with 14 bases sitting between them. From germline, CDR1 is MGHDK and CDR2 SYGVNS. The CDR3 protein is CASSEGQSLSSYNEQFF. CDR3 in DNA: TGTGCCAGCAGTGAAGGACAGTCCTTGAGCTCCTACAATGAGCAGTTCTTC.

CDR3 loop: CASSYPAGGLDTEAFF. In nucleotides, the CDR3 is TGTGCCAGCAGCTACCCAGCGGGGGGCTTGGACACTGAAGCTTTCTTT. The V and J genes are TRBV7-9 and TRBJ1-1, with D possibly matching TRBD1 (6 bases). CDR1 is SEHNR and CDR2 is FQNEAQ in the germline V gene (reference sequence). Deletions cut 4 bases from V and 3 bases from J, with 18 bases between. This CDR3 has 16 amino acids.

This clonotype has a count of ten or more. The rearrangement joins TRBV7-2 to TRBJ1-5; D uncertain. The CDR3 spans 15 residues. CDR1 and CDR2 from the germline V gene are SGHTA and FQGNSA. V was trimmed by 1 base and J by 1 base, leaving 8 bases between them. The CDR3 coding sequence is TGTGCCAGCAGCTTAGGGTCCCTCAGCAATCAGCCCCAGCATTTT. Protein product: CASSLGSLSNQPQHF. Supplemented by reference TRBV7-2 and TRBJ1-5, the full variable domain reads GAGVSQSPSNKVTEKGKDVELRCDPISGHTALYWYRQSLGQGLEFLIYFQGNSAPDKSGLPSDRFSAERTGGSVSTLTIQRTQQEDSAVYLCASSLGSLSNQPQHFGDGTRLSIL.

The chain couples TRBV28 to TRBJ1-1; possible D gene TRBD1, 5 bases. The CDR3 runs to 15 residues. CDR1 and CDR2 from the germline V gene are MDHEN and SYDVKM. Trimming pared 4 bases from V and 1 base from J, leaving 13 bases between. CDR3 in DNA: TGTGCCAGCAGTTGGCTCCGACAGAAGAACACTGAAGCTTTCTTT. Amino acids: CASSWLRQKNTEAFF.

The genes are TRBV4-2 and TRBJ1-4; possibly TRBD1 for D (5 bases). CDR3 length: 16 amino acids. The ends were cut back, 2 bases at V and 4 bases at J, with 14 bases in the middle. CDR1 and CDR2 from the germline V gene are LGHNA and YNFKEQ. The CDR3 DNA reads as TGTGCCAGCAGCCAAAGGTACAGGACGAATAATGAAAAACTGTTTTTT. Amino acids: CASSQRYRTNNEKLFF.

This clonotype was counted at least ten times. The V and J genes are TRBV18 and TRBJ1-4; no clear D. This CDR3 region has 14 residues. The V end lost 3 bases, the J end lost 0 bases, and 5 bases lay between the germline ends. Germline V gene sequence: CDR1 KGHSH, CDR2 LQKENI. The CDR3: CASSPQATNEKLFF. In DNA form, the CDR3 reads TGTGCCAGCTCACCTCAGGCAACTAATGAAAAACTGTTTTTT.

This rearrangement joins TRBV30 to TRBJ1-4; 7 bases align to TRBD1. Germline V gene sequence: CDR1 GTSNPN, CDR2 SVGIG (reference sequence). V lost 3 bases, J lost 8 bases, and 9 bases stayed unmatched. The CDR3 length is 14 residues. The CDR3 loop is CAWRTPQGSEKLFF. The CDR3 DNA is TGTGCCTGGAGAACCCCACAGGGGTCAGAAAAACTGTTTTTT.

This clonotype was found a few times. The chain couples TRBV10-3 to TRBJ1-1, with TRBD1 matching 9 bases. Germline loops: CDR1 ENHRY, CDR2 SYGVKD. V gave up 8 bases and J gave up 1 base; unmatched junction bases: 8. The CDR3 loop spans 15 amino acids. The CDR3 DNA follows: TGTGCCATCGGTCGAGGGACAGGGCCGAACACTGAAGCTTTCTTT. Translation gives CAIGRGTGPNTEAFF.

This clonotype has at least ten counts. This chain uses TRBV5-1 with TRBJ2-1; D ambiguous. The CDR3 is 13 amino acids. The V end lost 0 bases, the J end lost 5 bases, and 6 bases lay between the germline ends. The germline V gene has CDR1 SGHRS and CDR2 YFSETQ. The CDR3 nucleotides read TGCGCCAGCAGCTTGGTTCCGGACAATGAGCAGTTCTTC. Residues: CASSLVPDNEQFF. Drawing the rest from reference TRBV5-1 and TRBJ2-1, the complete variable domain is KAGVTQTPRYLIKTRGQQVTLSCSPISGHRSVSWYQQTPGQGLQFLFEYFSETQRNKGNFPGRFSGRQFSNSRSEMNVSTLELGDSALYLCASSLVPDNEQFFGPGTRLTVL.

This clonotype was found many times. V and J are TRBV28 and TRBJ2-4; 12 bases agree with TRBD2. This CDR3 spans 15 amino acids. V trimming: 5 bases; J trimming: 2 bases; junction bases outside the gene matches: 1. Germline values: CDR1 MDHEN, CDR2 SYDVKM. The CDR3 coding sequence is TGTGCCAGCAGTGGACTAGCGGGAACCAAAAACATTCAGTACTTC. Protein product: CASSGLAGTKNIQYF.

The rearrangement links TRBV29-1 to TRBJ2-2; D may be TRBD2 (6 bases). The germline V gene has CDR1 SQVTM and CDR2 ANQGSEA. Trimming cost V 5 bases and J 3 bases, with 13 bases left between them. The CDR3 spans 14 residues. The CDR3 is CSVSRLADTGELFF. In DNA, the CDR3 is TGCAGCGTTAGCCGGTTAGCGGACACCGGGGAGCTGTTTTTT.

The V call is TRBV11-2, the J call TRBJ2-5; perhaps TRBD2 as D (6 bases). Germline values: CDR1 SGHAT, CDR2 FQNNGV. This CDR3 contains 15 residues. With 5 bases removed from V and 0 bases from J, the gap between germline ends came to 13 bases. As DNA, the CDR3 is TGTGCCAGCAGCCGGGGGAACGTCTACCAAGAGACCCAGTACTTC. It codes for CASSRGNVYQETQYF.

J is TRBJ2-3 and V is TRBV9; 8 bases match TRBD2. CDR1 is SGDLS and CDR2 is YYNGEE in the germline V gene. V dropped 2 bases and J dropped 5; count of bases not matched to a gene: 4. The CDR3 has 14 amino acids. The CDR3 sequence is CASSVSGKLDTQYF. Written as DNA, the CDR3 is TGTGCCAGCAGCGTTAGCGGGAAATTAGATACGCAGTATTTT. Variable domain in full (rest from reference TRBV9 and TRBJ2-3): DSGVTQTPKHLITATGQRVTLRCSPRSGDLSVYWYQQSLDQGLQFLIQYYNGEERAKGNILERFSAQQFPDLHSELNLSSLELGDSALYFCASSVSGKLDTQYFGPGTRLTVL.

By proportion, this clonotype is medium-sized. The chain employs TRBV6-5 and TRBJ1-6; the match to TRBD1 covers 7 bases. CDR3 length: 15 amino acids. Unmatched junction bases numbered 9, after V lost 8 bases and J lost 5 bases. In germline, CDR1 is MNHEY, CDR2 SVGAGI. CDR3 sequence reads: CASRNRGQNNSPLHF. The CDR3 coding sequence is TGTGCCAGCCGTAACCGGGGACAGAATAATTCACCCCTCCACTTT.

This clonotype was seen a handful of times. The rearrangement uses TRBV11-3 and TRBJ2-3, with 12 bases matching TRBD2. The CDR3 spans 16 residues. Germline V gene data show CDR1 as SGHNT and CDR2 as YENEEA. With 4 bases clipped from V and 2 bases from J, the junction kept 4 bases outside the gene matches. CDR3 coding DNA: TGTGCCAGCAGCTCCCTAGCGGGAGGGCCCACAGATACGCAGTATTTT. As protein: CASSSLAGGPTDTQYF. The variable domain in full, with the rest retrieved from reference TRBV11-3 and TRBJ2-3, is EAGVVQSPRYKIIEKKQPVAFWCNPISGHNTLYWYLQNLGQGPELLIRYENEEAVDDSQLPKDRFSAERLKGVDSTLKIQPAELGDSAVYLCASSSLAGGPTDTQYFGPGTRLTVL.

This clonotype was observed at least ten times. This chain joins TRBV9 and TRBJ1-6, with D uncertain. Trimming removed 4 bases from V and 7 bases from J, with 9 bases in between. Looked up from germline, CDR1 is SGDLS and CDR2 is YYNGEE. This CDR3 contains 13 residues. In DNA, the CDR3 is TGTGCCAGCAGCTCCAAAAGAAATTCACCCCTCCACTTT. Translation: CASSSKRNSPLHF. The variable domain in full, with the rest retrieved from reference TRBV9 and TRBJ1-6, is DSGVTQTPKHLITATGQRVTLRCSPRSGDLSVYWYQQSLDQGLQFLIQYYNGEERAKGNILERFSAQQFPDLHSELNLSSLELGDSALYFCASSSKRNSPLHFGNGTRLTVT.

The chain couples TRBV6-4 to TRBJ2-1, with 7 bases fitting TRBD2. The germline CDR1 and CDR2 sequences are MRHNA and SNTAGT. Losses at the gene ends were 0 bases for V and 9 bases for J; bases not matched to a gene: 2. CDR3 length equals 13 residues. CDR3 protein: CASSDSAGFEQFF. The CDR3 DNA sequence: TGTGCCAGCAGTGACTCAGCGGGGTTTGAGCAGTTCTTC.

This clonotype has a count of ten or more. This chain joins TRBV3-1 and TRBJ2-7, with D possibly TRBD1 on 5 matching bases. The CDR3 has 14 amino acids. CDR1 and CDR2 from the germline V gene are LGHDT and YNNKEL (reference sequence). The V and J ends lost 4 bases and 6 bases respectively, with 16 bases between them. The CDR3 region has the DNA TGTGCCAGCAGCCCCCTGTGGTCAGGGTCCGAGCAGTACTTC. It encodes CASSPLWSGSEQYF.

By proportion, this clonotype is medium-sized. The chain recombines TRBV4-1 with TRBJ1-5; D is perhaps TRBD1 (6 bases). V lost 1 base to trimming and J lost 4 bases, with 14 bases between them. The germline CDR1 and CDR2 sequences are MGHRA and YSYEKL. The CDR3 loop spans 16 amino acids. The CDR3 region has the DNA TGCGCCAGCAGCCAAGTAGCGACAGGCGATAATCAGCCCCAGCATTTT. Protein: CASSQVATGDNQPQHF.

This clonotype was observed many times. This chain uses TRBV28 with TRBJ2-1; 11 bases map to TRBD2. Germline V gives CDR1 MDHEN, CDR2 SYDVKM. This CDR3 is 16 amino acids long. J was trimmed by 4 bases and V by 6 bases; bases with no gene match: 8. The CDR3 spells CASRPAGTSGYNEQFF. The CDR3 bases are TGTGCCAGCAGGCCCGCCGGGACTAGCGGATACAATGAGCAGTTCTTC.

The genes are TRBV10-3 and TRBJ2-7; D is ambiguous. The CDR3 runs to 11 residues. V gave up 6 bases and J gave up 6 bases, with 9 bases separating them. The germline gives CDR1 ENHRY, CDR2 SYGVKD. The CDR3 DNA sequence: TGTGCCATCAGAGTAGACTTCGAGCAGTACGTC. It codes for CAIRVDFEQYV.

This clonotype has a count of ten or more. For the CDR3, the DNA is TGTGCCAGTAGCCCTCAGGGTGGCAATCAGCCCCAGCATTTT. Residues: CASSPQGGNQPQHF. The chain recombines TRBV19 with TRBJ1-5; possible D gene TRBD1, 5 bases. The CDR3 runs to 14 residues. The V gene's germline CDR1 is LNHDA and CDR2 SQIVND (reference sequence). With 6 bases removed from V and 2 bases from J, the gap between germline ends came to 11 bases.

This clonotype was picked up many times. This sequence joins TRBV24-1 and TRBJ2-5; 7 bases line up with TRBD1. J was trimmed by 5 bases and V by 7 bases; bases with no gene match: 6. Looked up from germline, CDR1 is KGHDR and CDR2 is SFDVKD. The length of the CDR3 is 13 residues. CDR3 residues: CATRKTGNETQYF. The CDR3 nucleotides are TGTGCCACCAGGAAGACAGGGAATGAGACCCAGTACTTC.

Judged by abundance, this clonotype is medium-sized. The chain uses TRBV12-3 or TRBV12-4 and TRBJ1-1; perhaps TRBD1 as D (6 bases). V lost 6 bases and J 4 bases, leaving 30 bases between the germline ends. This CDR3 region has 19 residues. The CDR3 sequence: CASSSPPRGLLTVSTEAFF. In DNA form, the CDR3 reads TGTGCCAGCAGCTCACCACCCAGGGGACTCCTTACAGTCAGCACTGAAGCTTTCTTT.

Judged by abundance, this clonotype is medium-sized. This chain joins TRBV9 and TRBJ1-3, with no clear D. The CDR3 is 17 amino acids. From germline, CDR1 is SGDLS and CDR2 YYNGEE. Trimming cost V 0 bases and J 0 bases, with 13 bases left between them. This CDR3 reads CASSVGGAGSSGNTIYF. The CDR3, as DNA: TGTGCCAGCAGCGTAGGAGGAGCGGGGAGCTCTGGAAACACCATATATTTT.

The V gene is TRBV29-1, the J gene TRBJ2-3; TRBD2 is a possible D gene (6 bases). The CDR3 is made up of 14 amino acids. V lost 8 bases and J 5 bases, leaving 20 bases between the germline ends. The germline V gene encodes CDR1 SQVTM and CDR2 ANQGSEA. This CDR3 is CSFGQSSDGDTQYF. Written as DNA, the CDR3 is TGCAGCTTCGGTCAGTCTAGCGATGGAGATACGCAGTATTTT.